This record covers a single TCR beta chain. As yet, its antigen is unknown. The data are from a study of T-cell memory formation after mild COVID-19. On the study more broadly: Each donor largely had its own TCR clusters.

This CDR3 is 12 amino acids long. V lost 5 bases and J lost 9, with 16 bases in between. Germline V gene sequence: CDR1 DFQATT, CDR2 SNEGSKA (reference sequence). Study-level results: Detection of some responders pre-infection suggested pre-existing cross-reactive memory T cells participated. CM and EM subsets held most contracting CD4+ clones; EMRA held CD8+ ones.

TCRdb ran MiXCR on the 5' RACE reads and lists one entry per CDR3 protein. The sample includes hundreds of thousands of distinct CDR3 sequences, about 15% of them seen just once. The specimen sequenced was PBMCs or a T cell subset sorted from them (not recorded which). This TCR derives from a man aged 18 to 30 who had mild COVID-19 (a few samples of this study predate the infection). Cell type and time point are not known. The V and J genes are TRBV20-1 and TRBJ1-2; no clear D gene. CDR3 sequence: CSAPPGPLSYTF. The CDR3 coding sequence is TGCAGTGCTCCCCCCGGGCCGTTGAGCTACACCTTC.